Following are 2 T cell receptor beta chains from one sample sequenced in a study of technical replicates of blood from a few donors. Profiled with immunoSEQ multiplex PCR; TCRdb holds only in-frame clones, not every one. Among some 94,000 clones, approximately 95% were seen once, and the ten largest hold 0.36%. Source material: T cells isolated from PBMCs. The receptors were gathered from a human donor in good health.

This chain uses TRBV30 with TRBJ2-7; D is uncertain. There are 12 residues in the CDR3. The V end lost 1 base, the J end lost 3 bases, and 7 bases lay between the germline ends. Germline V CDR1 and CDR2: GTSNPN, SVGIG (reference sequence). CDR3 protein: CAWSDRFYEQYF. CDR3 coding DNA: TGTGCCTGGAGTGACAGATTCTACGAGCAGTACTTC.

The chain carries TRBV19 and TRBJ2-1; TRBD2 matches 12 bases. Germline V CDR1 and CDR2: LNHDA, SQIVND (reference sequence). This CDR3 contains 19 residues. V shed 5 bases, J shed 0 bases, and the junction held 11 bases outside the gene matches. DNA of the CDR3: TGTGCCAGTAGTCAGTTGCTAGCGGGAGGGGTAAGCTCCTACAATGAGCAGTTCTTC. It translates to CASSQLLAGGVSSYNEQFF.